This passage covers 4 T cell receptor beta chains from one sample sequenced in a study of blood T cell repertoires in COVID-19. Sequenced by immunoSEQ multiplex PCR; TCRdb stores in-frame clones only, minus some. Found here are 150,000 or so clones, 86% of them singletons; the top ten hold 4.3%. The sequencing input was PBMCs or T cells enriched from blood (not recorded which). Every receptor here comes from a man aged 50 or older who had recovered from COVID-19.

The count of this clone is one. The J gene is TRBJ2-2, the V gene TRBV28; D remains ambiguous. Germline V gives CDR1 MDHEN, CDR2 SYDVKM. The CDR3 is 12 residues long. V was cut by 7 bases and J by 7 bases, with 10 bases left in between. CDR3 DNA sequence: TGTGCCAGCACACCCCCGGGCGGGGAGCTGTTTTTT. Its translation is CASTPPGGELFF.

This clone turned up a few times. This chain joins TRBV7-8 and TRBJ1-2, with TRBD1 matching over 8 bases. The CDR3 runs 16 residues. Germline CDR1 is SGHVS and CDR2 is FQNEAQ. With V trimmed by 5 bases and J by 5 bases, 13 bases remained unmatched. CDR3 loop: CASSARDRSLGYGYTF. DNA for the CDR3: TGTGCCAGCAGCGCCCGGGACAGGTCTCTAGGGTATGGCTACACCTTC.

V gene TRBV7-8 combines with J gene TRBJ2-7; 9 bases align to TRBD2. CDR1 and CDR2 from the germline V gene are SGHVS and FQNEAQ. V was pared by 2 bases and J by 3 bases, with 8 bases of the junction left unmatched. The CDR3 runs to 16 residues. CDR3 bases: TGTGCCAGCAGCTTAATCTCCTTTAGCGGGAGCTACGAGCAGTACTTC. Its translation: CASSLISFSGSYEQYF.

The chain has TRBV7-3 and TRBJ1-1; no clear D. The germline V gene has CDR1 SGHTA and CDR2 FQGTGA. This CDR3 spans 15 amino acids. The ends were cut back, 2 bases at V and 0 bases at J, with 10 bases in the middle. The chain's CDR3 is CASSLDPGMNTEAFF. The CDR3 DNA reads TGTGCCAGCAGCTTAGACCCGGGAATGAACACTGAAGCTTTCTTT. Filled out from reference TRBV7-3 and TRBJ1-1, the complete variable domain reads GAGVSQTPSNKVTEKGKYVELRCDPISGHTALYWYRQSLGQGPEFLIYFQGTGAADDSGLPNDRFFAVRPEGSVSTLKIQRTERGDSAVYLCASSLDPGMNTEAFFGQGTRLTVV.